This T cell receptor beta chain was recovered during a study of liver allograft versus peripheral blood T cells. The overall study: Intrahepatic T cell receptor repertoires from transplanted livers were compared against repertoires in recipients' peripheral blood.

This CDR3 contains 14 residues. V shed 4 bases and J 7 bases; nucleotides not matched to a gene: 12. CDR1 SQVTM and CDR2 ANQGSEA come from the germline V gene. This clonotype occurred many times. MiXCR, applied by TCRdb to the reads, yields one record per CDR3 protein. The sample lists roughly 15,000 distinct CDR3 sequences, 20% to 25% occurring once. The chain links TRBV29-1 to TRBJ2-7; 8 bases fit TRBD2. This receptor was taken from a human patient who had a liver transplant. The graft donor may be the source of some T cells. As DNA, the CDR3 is TGCAGCGTTGCTCTCGGGGGGGCCAAAAGTGAGCAGTACTTC. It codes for CSVALGGAKSEQYF.